This T cell receptor (beta chain) was captured by sequencing in a study of blood T cell repertoires in COVID-19. Study background: PBMCs, B-cell-depleted T cells, or T cells provided the cDNA or gDNA that made up the material.

Per the study methods: For nucleated cells, counts were estimated from reference gene primer amplification. Clones were sequenced by immunoSEQ multiplex PCR, and TCRdb holds only the in-frame ones, with some missing. V and J calls and clone size come straight from that table; D and trimming were deduced from the DNA. The data hold some 76,000 clones, with roughly four fifths observed a single time. Trimming pared 5 bases from V and 3 bases from J, leaving 17 bases between. Germline values: CDR1 SGDLS, CDR2 YYNGEE. This CDR3 has 15 amino acids. The receptor was derived from a human donor in a cohort sampled during active COVID-19. V is TRBV9 and J is TRBJ2-5; D is ambiguous. What was sequenced was peripheral blood. The CDR3 coding sequence is TGTGCCAGCAGTCGTAGTCCGCAGGAAAAAGAGACCCAGTACTTC. It encodes CASSRSPQEKETQYF.